The clone carrying this T cell receptor beta chain showed up just once. Individuals aged roughly 18 to 100 years were recruited from roughly 23 US areas. Per the original methods: Reference gene primer amplification in the assay estimated nucleated cell counts. Repertoires were generated with immunoSEQ multiplex PCR, while TCRdb's copy carries only in-frame clones and drops some. For V, J and clone size, that table is used; D and trimming come from the DNA. Of about 250,000 clones in the sample, approximately 81% were seen once. The data stem from a study of blood T cell repertoires in COVID-19. CDR1 and CDR2 (germline): SGHKS, YYEKEE (reference sequence). The ends were cut back, 1 base at V and 0 bases at J, with 5 bases in the middle. The CDR3 runs to 13 residues.

Source material: PBMCs or T cells enriched from blood (not recorded which). The chain joins TRBV5-5 to TRBJ2-7; D unresolved. The clonotype originates from a woman aged 50 to 60 who had been exposed to COVID-19. In DNA form, the CDR3 reads TGTGCCAGCAGCTTGCCAGTCTCCTACGAGCAGTACTTC. Translation gives CASSLPVSYEQYF. The full variable domain, rest sourced from reference TRBV5-5 and TRBJ2-7, is DAGVTQSPTHLIKTRGQQVTLRCSPISGHKSVSWYQQVLGQGPQFIFQYYEKEERGRGNFPDRFSARQFPNYSSELNVNALLLGDSALYLCASSLPVSYEQYFGPGTRLTVT.